The 30 T cell receptor beta chains in this list originate from one sample, sequenced in a study of cytomegalovirus exposure and HLA in healthy donors. 60 Vbeta and 13 Jbeta primers were used in PCR. TCRdb's table, derived via immunoSEQ multiplex PCR, lists solely in-frame clones and lacks some. The table lists around 200,000 clones. The sequenced material came from PBMCs. These TCRs come from a woman under 40 in good health and CMV-seropositive.

The chain employs TRBV28 and TRBJ2-7, with D perhaps TRBD1 (5 bases). CDR3 length: 16 residues. The germline V and J ends were trimmed by 4 bases and 4 bases, with 20 bases remaining between them. Germline values: CDR1 MDHEN, CDR2 SYDVKM. CDR3 coding DNA: TGTGCCAGCAGTTCGACCTCGTGGGGCCATTTGTACGAGCAGTACTTC. As protein: CASSSTSWGHLYEQYF.

The rearrangement joins TRBV29-1 to TRBJ1-1; no clear D. V was shortened by 5 bases and J by 3 bases, with 16 bases between the two germline ends. The CDR3 extends over 14 amino acids. Germline CDR1 reads SQVTM; CDR2 reads ANQGSEA. The CDR3 loop reads CSVKEADDYTEAFF. CDR3 bases: TGCAGCGTTAAGGAGGCAGACGACTACACTGAAGCTTTCTTT.

J is TRBJ2-7 and V is TRBV7-8, with 10 bases that match TRBD2. The CDR3 is 15 residues long. Germline V gene sequence: CDR1 SGHVS, CDR2 FQNEAQ. J gave up 2 bases and V 1 base, and 2 bases lay outside the gene matches. CDR3 amino acids: CASSLGTSGTYEQYF. For the CDR3, the DNA is TGTGCCAGCAGCTTAGGGACTAGCGGCACCTACGAGCAGTACTTC.

The genes are TRBV7-2 and TRBJ2-1; D might be TRBD1 (6 bases). Trimming shortened V by 2 bases and J by 2 bases, and 10 bases separated the two germline ends. The CDR3 length is 15 residues. CDR1 is SGHTA and CDR2 is FQGNSA in the germline V gene. CDR3 residues: CASSLQAGAYNEQFF. CDR3 DNA sequence: TGTGCCAGCAGCTTACAGGCAGGGGCCTACAATGAGCAGTTCTTC.

The rearrangement joins TRBV29-1 to TRBJ2-1, with 8 bases matching TRBD2. The trim removed 2 bases at V and 7 bases at J, leaving 4 bases unmatched. Germline V CDR1 and CDR2: SQVTM, ANQGSEA. This CDR3 contains 13 residues. This CDR3 reads CSVEISSGNEQFF. The CDR3 nucleotides read TGCAGCGTTGAAATTTCTAGCGGGAATGAGCAGTTCTTC.

The gene calls are TRBV5-3 and TRBJ2-3, with 8 bases aligning to TRBD2. TRBV5-3 falls under the ORF class, with uncertain function. The CDR3 runs to 17 residues. J was trimmed by 2 bases and V by 1 base; bases with no gene match: 9. The CDR3 reads CARSLRPGLGATDTQYF. CDR3 in DNA: TGTGCCAGAAGCTTGAGACCGGGACTAGGAGCCACAGATACGCAGTATTTT.

This chain joins TRBV19 and TRBJ2-1; 7 nucleotides line up with TRBD2. This CDR3 comprises 16 residues. Germline CDR1 LNHDA, CDR2 SQIVND (reference sequence). Trimming at V came to 5 bases and at J to 6 bases, leaving 13 bases not matched to a gene. The CDR3 spells CASSPRVGGRGNEQFF. CDR3 in DNA: TGTGCCAGTAGTCCCCGGGTGGGCGGGAGAGGCAATGAGCAGTTCTTC.

The chain is built from TRBV5-1 and TRBJ2-7; 12 positions agree with TRBD2. The CDR3 contains 16 residues. The V gene end was trimmed by 0 bases and the J gene end by 2 bases; junction bases not matched to a gene: 3. The germline V gene encodes CDR1 SGHRS and CDR2 YFSETQ. The CDR3 sequence is CASSLGLAGGTYEQYF. Written as DNA, the CDR3 is TGCGCCAGCAGCTTGGGTCTAGCGGGAGGGACCTACGAGCAGTACTTC.

The chain combines TRBV30 with TRBJ1-1; 7 bases map to TRBD1. CDR3 length: 14 residues. Trimming took 5 bases from V and 2 from J; bases not matched to a gene: 8. The germline V gene encodes CDR1 GTSNPN and CDR2 SVGIG (reference sequence). The CDR3 coding sequence is TGTGCCTGGGTTCGGGCAGGGGGTAACACTGAAGCTTTCTTT. Protein: CAWVRAGGNTEAFF.

The V and J genes are TRBV27 and TRBJ1-1, with 8 bases matching TRBD1. Unmatched junction bases numbered 20, after V lost 5 bases and J lost 0 bases. The CDR3 is 20 residues long. Per germline, CDR1 MNHEY and CDR2 SMNVEV (reference sequence). The CDR3 loop reads CASSATPGQVPFHMNTEAFF. The DNA of the CDR3 is TGTGCCAGCAGTGCAACCCCGGGACAGGTTCCATTCCACATGAACACTGAAGCTTTCTTT.

The chain carries TRBV2 and TRBJ2-7; D gene unclear. From germline, CDR1 is SNHLY and CDR2 FYNNEI. With 5 bases removed from V and 5 bases from J, the gap between germline ends came to 10 bases. The CDR3 has 12 residues. CDR3 in amino acids: CASSLESNEQYF. The CDR3 region has the DNA TGTGCCAGCAGTCTCGAGTCTAACGAGCAGTACTTC.

The chain carries TRBV29-1 and TRBJ1-1; D gene uncertain. Trimming took 5 bases from V and 4 from J, leaving 11 bases between them. The CDR3 totals 12 residues. Per germline, CDR1 SQVTM and CDR2 ANQGSEA. The CDR3 DNA follows: TGCAGCGTTCGTCCGAGGAGCACTGAAGCTTTCTTT. This codes for CSVRPRSTEAFF.

The CDR3 reads CASSQGGEQSYEQYF. CDR3 bases: TGTGCCAGCAGCCAAGGGGGGGAACAATCCTACGAGCAGTACTTC. The chain combines TRBV4-2 with TRBJ2-7; D is perhaps TRBD2 (6 bases). CDR3 length: 15 amino acids. Trimming took 1 base from V and 1 from J, leaving 11 bases between them. The germline CDR1 and CDR2 sequences are LGHNA and YNFKEQ.

This chain uses TRBV7-9 with TRBJ2-5, with D possibly TRBD2 on 6 matching bases. Trimming took 4 bases from V and 2 from J, leaving 17 bases between them. CDR3 length equals 16 residues. Germline V gene data show CDR1 as SEHNR and CDR2 as FQNEAQ (reference sequence). CDR3 protein: CASSSPTRDLQETQYF. As DNA, the CDR3 is TGTGCCAGCAGCTCCCCTACCCGGGACTTACAAGAGACCCAGTACTTC.

The chain is built from TRBV6-5 and TRBJ1-1; perhaps TRBD1 as D (5 bases). The CDR3 totals 14 residues. V was cut by 6 bases and J by 1 base, with 12 bases left in between. Germline CDR1 is MNHEY and CDR2 is SVGAGI. In DNA form, the CDR3 reads TGTGCCAGCAGGTCCCAGGGCGGGAACACTGAAGCTTTCTTT. Amino acid sequence: CASRSQGGNTEAFF.

This sequence joins TRBV6-1 and TRBJ2-3; TRBD2 might be the D (7 bases). CDR1 and CDR2 from the germline V gene are MNHNS and SASEGT. Trimming left V 3 bases short and J 5 bases short, with 12 bases between. The CDR3 has 14 residues. The CDR3 DNA reads TGTGCCAGCAGTGAGGGGGGGGCGGTAGATACGCAGTATTTT. It specifies CASSEGGAVDTQYF.

CDR3 bases: TGTGCCAGCAGCCGGGACTTAAACAACTATGGCTACACCTTC. Protein product: CASSRDLNNYGYTF. The chain carries TRBV6-5 and TRBJ1-2; D possibly corresponds to TRBD1 (5 bases). This CDR3 is built from 14 residues. V lost 6 bases and J 2 bases, leaving 13 bases between the germline ends. Germline assignment: CDR1 MNHEY and CDR2 SVGAGI.

This rearrangement joins TRBV5-1 to TRBJ1-1; TRBD1 is a possible D gene (6 bases). V lost 0 bases, J lost 3 bases, and 12 bases lay in between. The CDR3 length is 15 residues. Looked up from germline, CDR1 is SGHRS and CDR2 is YFSETQ. The CDR3 is CASSLAAGADTEAFF. For the CDR3, the DNA is TGCGCCAGCAGCTTGGCCGCGGGGGCGGACACTGAAGCTTTCTTT.

The chain uses TRBV28 and TRBJ1-2; 10 bases are a match to TRBD1. CDR1 is MDHEN, CDR2 SYDVKM, per germline. Trimming at V came to 2 bases and at J to 8 bases, leaving 5 bases not matched to a gene. This CDR3 is 14 amino acids long. CDR3 DNA: TGTGCCAGCAGTTTAACGGACAGGGGGGGCGGCTACACCTTC. This translates into CASSLTDRGGGYTF.

The chain employs TRBV4-1 and TRBJ2-7; TRBD2 aligns across 11 bases. Germline V gene sequence: CDR1 MGHRA, CDR2 YSYEKL. The CDR3 has 15 residues. V gave up 0 bases and J gave up 7 bases; unmatched junction bases: 5. The CDR3 nucleotides read TGCGCCAGCAGCCAAGAAGTACTAGCGGGGGTTGAGCAGTACTTC. Translated, it gives CASSQEVLAGVEQYF.

CDR3 DNA sequence: TGTGCCAGTAGACTAGACAGGGGAGGCGTATTTCGTCAGCCCCAGCATTTT. Translation: CASRLDRGGVFRQPQHF. The chain joins TRBV19 to TRBJ1-5; 8 bases fit TRBD1. This CDR3 has 17 residues. Unmatched junction bases numbered 16, after V lost 6 bases and J lost 6 bases. In germline, CDR1 is LNHDA, CDR2 SQIVND (reference sequence).

The chain joins TRBV7-9 to TRBJ1-5; 7 bases are shared with TRBD1. The CDR3 spans 15 residues. Germline V gene lookup returns CDR1 SEHNR and CDR2 FQNEAQ (reference sequence). Trimming took 5 bases from V and 4 from J; bases not matched to a gene: 8. The CDR3 coding sequence is TGTGCCAGCAGCGAAAGCCCAGGGGGGAATCAGCCCCAGCATTTT. Translation gives CASSESPGGNQPQHF.

The chain links TRBV7-9 to TRBJ2-1, with 14 bases lining up with TRBD2. Trimming took 1 base from V and 10 from J; bases not matched to a gene: 12. CDR1 is SEHNR, CDR2 FQNEAQ, per germline (reference sequence). The CDR3 runs 18 residues. The CDR3 sequence is CASSLEGWRGLAGGEQFF. The CDR3 DNA reads TGTGCCAGCAGCTTAGAAGGTTGGCGCGGACTAGCGGGGGGAGAGCAGTTCTTC.

This chain uses TRBV6-5 with TRBJ1-5; possibly TRBD1 for D (5 bases). Germline V gene sequence: CDR1 MNHEY, CDR2 SVGAGI. There are 14 residues in the CDR3. V gave up 8 bases and J gave up 6 bases, with 17 bases separating them. CDR3: CASGGRVGGQPQHF. DNA for the CDR3: TGTGCCAGCGGTGGCAGGGTGGGCGGTCAGCCCCAGCATTTT.

V usage is TRBV2 and J usage is TRBJ1-4; 8 nucleotides align to TRBD1. CDR1 is SNHLY, CDR2 FYNNEI, per germline. The CDR3 runs 14 residues. V shed 9 bases, J shed 8 bases, and the junction held 11 bases outside the gene matches. CDR3 protein: CASGDAGGREKLFF. In DNA, the CDR3 is TGTGCCAGTGGGGATGCAGGGGGCCGCGAAAAACTGTTTTTT.

This chain links TRBV5-5 with TRBJ2-5, with 10 positions matching TRBD1. The CDR3 length is 14 residues. Trimming at V came to 0 bases and at J to 6 bases, leaving 2 bases not matched to a gene. The germline CDR1 and CDR2 sequences are SGHKS and YYEKEE (reference sequence). The CDR3 region has the DNA TGTGCCAGCAGCTTGGCGGGACAGGGGAAGACCCAGTACTTC. It is translated as CASSLAGQGKTQYF.

This chain uses TRBV11-2 with TRBJ2-4; the match to TRBD2 covers 7 bases. J lost 6 bases, V lost 8 bases, and 7 bases had no gene match. Germline V gives CDR1 SGHAT, CDR2 FQNNGV. The CDR3 is 13 amino acids. The DNA for the CDR3 is TGTGCCAGCCTACTAGCGCGGCGAAACATTCAGTACTTC. Translation gives CASLLARRNIQYF.

The J gene is TRBJ1-5, the V gene TRBV12-5; D might be TRBD1 (5 bases). The CDR3 sequence is 14 residues long. The germline CDR1 and CDR2 sequences are LGHNT and FRNRAP. Trimming took 5 bases from V and 2 from J, leaving 10 bases between them. The CDR3 DNA is TGTGCTAGTGGTGGGGCTATGGGCAATCAGCCCCAGCATTTT. It specifies CASGGAMGNQPQHF.

CDR3 loop: CASSSLPGTHNTGELFF. The CDR3 nucleotides are TGTGCCAGCAGCTCACTCCCGGGGACTCACAACACCGGGGAGCTGTTTTTT. The chain combines TRBV9 with TRBJ2-2; D might be TRBD2 (6 bases). Germline V lookup: CDR1 SGDLS, CDR2 YYNGEE. This CDR3 is built from 17 residues. Trimming pared 4 bases from V and 2 bases from J, leaving 18 bases between.

V usage is TRBV15 and J usage is TRBJ2-7, with 7 bases matching TRBD2. This CDR3 contains 12 residues. V shed 8 bases and J 4 bases; nucleotides not matched to a gene: 5. In germline, CDR1 is LNHNV, CDR2 YYDKDF (reference sequence). CDR3 sequence reads: CATGPSGYEQYF. The CDR3 DNA reads TGTGCCACCGGGCCTAGCGGTTACGAGCAGTACTTC.